The clone carrying this T cell receptor (beta chain) appeared once. The junction shows a germline mismatch at one end, possibly a read error. A sample-barcoded 5' primer and a J-beta primer mix were used in a second PCR of roughly 7 to 11 cycles. Each cDNA was tagged by a template-switch adaptor containing 12 random nucleotides. TCRdb passed the 5' RACE reads through MiXCR, listing each CDR3 protein once. The sample holds around 1,700,000 distinct CDR3 sequences, roughly 27% seen once. The data were obtained in a study of blood T cells in healthy people across ages. Each sample yielded at least 6 micrograms of PBMC total RNA. Per germline, CDR1 SQVTM and CDR2 ANQGSEA. This CDR3 has 12 amino acids.

This TCR came from a woman aged 25 to 39 in good health. Sequences were obtained from blood. The gene calls are TRBV29-1 and TRBJ1-2; D unclear. CDR3 in amino acids: CSVVEANHGYTF. As DNA, the CDR3 is TGCAGCGTTGTTGAGGCTAACCATGGCTACACCTTC.